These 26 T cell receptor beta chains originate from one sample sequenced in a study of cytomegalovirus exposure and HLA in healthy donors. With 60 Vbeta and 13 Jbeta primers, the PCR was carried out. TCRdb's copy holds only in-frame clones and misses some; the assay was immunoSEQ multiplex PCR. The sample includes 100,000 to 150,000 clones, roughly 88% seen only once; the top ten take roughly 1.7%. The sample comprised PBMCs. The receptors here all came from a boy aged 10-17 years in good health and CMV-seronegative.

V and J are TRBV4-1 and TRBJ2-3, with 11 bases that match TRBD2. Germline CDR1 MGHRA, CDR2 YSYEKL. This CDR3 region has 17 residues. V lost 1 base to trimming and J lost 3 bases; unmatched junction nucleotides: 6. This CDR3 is CASSQGLAGIGTDTQYF. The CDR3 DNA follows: TGCGCCAGCAGCCAAGGACTAGCGGGGATCGGGACAGATACGCAGTATTTT.

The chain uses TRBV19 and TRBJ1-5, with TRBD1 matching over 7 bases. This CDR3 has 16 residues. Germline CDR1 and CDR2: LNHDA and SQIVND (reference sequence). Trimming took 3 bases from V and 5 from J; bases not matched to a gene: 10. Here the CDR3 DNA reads TGTGCCAGTAGTATTCAAGAGGACAGGCGTGATCAGCCCCAGCATTTT. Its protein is CASSIQEDRRDQPQHF.

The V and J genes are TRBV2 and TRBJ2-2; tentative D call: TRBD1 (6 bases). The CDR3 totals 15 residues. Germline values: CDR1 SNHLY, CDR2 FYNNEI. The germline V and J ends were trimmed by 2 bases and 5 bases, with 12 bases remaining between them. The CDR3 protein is CASSEYNRVTGELFF. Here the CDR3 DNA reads TGTGCCAGCAGTGAATACAACAGGGTTACCGGGGAGCTGTTTTTT. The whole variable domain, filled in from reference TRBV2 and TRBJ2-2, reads EPEVTQTPSHQVTQMGQEVILRCVPISNHLYFYWYRQILGQKVEFLVSFYNNEISEKSEIFDDQFSVERPDGSNFTLKIRSTKLEDSAMYFCASSEYNRVTGELFFGEGSRLTVL.

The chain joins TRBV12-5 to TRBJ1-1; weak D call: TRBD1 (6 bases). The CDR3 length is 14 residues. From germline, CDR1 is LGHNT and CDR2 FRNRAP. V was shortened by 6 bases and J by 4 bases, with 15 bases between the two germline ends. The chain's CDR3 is CASGGGQIVTEAFF. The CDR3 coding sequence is TGTGCTAGTGGGGGCGGACAGATTGTCACTGAAGCTTTCTTT.

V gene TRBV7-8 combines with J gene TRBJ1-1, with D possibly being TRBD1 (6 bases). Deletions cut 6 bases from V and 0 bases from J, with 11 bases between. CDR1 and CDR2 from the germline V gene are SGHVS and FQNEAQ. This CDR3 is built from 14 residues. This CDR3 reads CASSRDRMNTEAFF. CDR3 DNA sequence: TGTGCCAGCAGTCGAGACAGGATGAACACTGAAGCTTTCTTT.

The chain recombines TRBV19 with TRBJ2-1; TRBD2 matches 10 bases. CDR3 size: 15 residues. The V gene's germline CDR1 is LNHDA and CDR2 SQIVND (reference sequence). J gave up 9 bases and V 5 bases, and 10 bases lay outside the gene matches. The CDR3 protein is CASSLTGTSVGEQFF. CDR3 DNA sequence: TGTGCCAGTAGTCTAACCGGGACTAGCGTCGGTGAGCAGTTCTTC.

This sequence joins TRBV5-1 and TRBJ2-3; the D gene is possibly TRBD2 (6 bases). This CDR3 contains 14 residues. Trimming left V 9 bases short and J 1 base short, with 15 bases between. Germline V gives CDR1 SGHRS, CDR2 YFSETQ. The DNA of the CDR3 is TGCGCCACAGAGGAGGGGACCCGCACAGATACGCAGTATTTT. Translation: CATEEGTRTDTQYF.

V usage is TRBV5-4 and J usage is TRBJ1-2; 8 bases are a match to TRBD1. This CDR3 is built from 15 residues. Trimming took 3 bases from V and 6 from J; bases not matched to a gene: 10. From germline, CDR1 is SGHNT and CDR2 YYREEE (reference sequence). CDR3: CASSYPARGQDGYTF. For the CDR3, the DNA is TGTGCCAGCAGCTACCCCGCCAGGGGGCAAGATGGCTACACCTTC.

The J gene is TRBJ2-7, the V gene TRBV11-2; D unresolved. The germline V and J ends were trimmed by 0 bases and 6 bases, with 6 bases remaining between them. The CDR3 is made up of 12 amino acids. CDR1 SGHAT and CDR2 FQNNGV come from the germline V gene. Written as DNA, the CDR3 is TGTGCCAGCAGCTTAGATAATTCCGAGCAGTACTTC. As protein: CASSLDNSEQYF.

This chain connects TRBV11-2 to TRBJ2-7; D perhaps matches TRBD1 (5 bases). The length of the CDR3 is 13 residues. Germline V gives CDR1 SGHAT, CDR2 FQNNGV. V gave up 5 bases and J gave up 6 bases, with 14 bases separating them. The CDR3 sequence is CASSPVTTGEQYF. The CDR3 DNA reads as TGTGCCAGCAGCCCCGTAACTACAGGCGAGCAGTACTTC.

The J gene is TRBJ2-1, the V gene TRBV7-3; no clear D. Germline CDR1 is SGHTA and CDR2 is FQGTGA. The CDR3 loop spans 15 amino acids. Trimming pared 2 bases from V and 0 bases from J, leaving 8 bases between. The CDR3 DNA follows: TGTGCCAGCAGCTTATACAGTAACTCCTACAATGAGCAGTTCTTC. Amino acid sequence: CASSLYSNSYNEQFF.

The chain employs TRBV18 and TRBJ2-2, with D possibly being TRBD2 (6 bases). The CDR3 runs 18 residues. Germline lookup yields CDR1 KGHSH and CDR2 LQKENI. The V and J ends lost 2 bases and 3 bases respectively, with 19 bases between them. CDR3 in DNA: TGTGCCAGCTCACCAATCGCCCCCGGGAGAGGGTACACCGGGGAGCTGTTTTTT. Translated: CASSPIAPGRGYTGELFF.

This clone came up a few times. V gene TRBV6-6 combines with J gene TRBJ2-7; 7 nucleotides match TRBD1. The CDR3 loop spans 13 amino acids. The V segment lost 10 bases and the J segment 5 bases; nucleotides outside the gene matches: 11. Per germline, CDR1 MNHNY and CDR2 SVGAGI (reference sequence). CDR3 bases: TGTGCCACCTCCGGGACAGAAACGAACGAGCAGTACTTC. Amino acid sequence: CATSGTETNEQYF.

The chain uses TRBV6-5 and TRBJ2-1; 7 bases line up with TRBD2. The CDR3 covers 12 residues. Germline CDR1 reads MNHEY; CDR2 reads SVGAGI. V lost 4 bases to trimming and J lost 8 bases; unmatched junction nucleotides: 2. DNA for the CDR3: TGTGCCAGCAGTTTCCGGGGGGATGAGCAGTTCTTC. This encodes CASSFRGDEQFF.

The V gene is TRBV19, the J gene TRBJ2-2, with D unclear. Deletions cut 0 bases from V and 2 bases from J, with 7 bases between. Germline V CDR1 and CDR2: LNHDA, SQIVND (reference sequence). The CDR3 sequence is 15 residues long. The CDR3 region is CASSIDSVNTGELFF. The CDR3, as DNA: TGTGCCAGTAGTATAGATTCGGTAAACACCGGGGAGCTGTTTTTT.

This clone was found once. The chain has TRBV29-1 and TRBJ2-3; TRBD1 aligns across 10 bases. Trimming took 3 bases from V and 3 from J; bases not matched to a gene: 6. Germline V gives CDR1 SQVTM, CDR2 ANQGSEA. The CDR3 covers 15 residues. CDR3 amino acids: CSVDRQGARTDTQYF. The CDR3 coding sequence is TGCAGCGTTGACAGACAGGGGGCGCGGACAGATACGCAGTATTTT.

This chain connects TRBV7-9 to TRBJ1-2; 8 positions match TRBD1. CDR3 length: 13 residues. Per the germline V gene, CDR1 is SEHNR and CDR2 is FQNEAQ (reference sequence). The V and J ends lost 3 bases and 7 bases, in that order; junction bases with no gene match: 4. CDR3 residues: CASSFGQGSGYTF. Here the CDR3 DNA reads TGTGCCAGCAGCTTCGGACAGGGATCTGGCTACACCTTC.

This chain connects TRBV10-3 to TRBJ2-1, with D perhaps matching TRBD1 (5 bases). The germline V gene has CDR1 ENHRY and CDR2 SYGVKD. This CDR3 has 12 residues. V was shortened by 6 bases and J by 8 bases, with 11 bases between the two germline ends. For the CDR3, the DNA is TGTGCCATCAGCCAAGACAGACATGAGCAGTTCTTC. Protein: CAISQDRHEQFF.

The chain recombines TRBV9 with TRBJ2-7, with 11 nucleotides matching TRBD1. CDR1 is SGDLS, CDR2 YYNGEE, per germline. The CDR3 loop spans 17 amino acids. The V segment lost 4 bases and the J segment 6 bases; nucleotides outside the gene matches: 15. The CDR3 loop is CASSLHTRDRGVREQYF. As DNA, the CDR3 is TGTGCCAGCAGCCTCCACACAAGGGACAGGGGGGTACGCGAGCAGTACTTC.

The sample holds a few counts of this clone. DNA for the CDR3: TGTGCCAGCAGGACAGGGAGCAATCAGCCCCAGCATTTT. It encodes CASRTGSNQPQHF. The chain joins TRBV21-1 to TRBJ1-5; the D call of TRBD1 is as the table states it, not checked on the DNA. TRBV21-1 is classified as a pseudogene. This CDR3 has 13 amino acids.

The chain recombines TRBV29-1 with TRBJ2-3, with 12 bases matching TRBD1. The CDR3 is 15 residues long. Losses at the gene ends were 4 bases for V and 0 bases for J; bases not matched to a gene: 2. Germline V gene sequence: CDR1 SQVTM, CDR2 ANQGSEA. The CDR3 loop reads CSVGGQGASTDTQYF. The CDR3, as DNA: TGCAGCGTTGGGGGACAGGGGGCTAGCACAGATACGCAGTATTTT.

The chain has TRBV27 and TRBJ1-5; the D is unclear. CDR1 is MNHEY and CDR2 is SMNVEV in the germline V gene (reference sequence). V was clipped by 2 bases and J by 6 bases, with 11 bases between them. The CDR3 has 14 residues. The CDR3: CASSLEVSAQPQHF. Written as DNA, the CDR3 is TGTGCCAGCAGTTTAGAGGTGTCCGCTCAGCCCCAGCATTTT.

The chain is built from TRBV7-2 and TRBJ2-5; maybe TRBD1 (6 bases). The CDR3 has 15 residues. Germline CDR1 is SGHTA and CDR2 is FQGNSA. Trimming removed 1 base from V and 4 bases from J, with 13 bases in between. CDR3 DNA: TGTGCCAGCAGCTTAGGGGGGCCACGGGGAGAGACCCAGTACTTC. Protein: CASSLGGPRGETQYF. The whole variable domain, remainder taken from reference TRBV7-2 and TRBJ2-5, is GAGVSQSPSNKVTEKGKDVELRCDPISGHTALYWYRQSLGQGLEFLIYFQGNSAPDKSGLPSDRFSAERTGGSVSTLTIQRTQQEDSAVYLCASSLGGPRGETQYFGPGTRLLVL.

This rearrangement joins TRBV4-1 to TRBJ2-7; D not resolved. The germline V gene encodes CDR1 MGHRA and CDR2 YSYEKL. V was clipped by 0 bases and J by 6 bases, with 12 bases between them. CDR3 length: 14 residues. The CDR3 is CASSQEELVGEQYF. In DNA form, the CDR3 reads TGCGCCAGCAGCCAAGAAGAACTTGTTGGCGAGCAGTACTTC.

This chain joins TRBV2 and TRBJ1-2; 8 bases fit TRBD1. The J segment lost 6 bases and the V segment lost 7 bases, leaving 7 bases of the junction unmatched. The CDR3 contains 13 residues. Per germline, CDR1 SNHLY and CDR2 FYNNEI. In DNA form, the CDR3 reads TGTGCCAGCATTATACCGGGACAGGATGGCTACACCTTC. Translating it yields CASIIPGQDGYTF.

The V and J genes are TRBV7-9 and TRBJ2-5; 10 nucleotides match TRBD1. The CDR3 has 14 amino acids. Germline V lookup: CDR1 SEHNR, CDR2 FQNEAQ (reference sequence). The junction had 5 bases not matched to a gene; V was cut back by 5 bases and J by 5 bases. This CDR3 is CASSNRDRGETQYF. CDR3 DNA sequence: TGTGCCAGCAGCAACCGGGACAGGGGTGAGACCCAGTACTTC.